These T cell receptor beta chains were read from a single sample in a study of radiotherapy plus CTLA-4 blockade in lung cancer. Sequencing used immunoSEQ multiplex PCR; TCRdb keeps in-frame clones, though not all of them. This sample has approximately 77,000 clones, with more than 60% found just once. This specimen consisted of peripheral blood, obtained from a patient treated with radiotherapy plus ipilimumab. All receptors come from a human donor with non-small cell lung cancer whose response to radiotherapy plus ipilimumab could not be evaluated. Some clones in this sample may be carry-over from other donors' samples. CDR3s include the opening cysteine and the closing phenylalanine or tryptophan. D genes are given only for firm matches. Part of the rows lack a size; the others show once, few, many or a class for expanded clones.

-	TRBV30	TRBJ2-1	once	CAWKLARSGNEQFF	TGTGCCTGGAAACTTGCGAGGTCGGGCAATGAGCAGTTCTTC
-	TRBV5-1	TRBJ2-2	-	CASRGQNTGELFF	TGCGCCAGCAGGGGACAGAACACCGGGGAGCTGTTTTTT
TRBD1	TRBV7-9	TRBJ2-5	-	CASSTGTGGRETQYF	TGTGCCAGCAGCACCGGGACAGGGGGCAGGGAGACCCAGTACTTC
TRBD1	TRBV28	TRBJ1-2	-	CASSSRDRGIAYGYTF	TGTGCCAGCAGTTCCCGAGACAGGGGGATCGCTTATGGCTACACCTTC
-	TRBV7-2	TRBJ2-1	-	CASSLAGTLYNEQFF	TGTGCCAGCAGCTTAGCCGGGACACTCTACAATGAGCAGTTCTTC
TRBD2	TRBV5-4	TRBJ2-5	few	CASSLAGAGRETQYF	TGTGCCAGCAGCTTGGCCGGAGCGGGACGAGAGACCCAGTACTTC
-	TRBV7-7	TRBJ2-2	-	CASSLSQNTGELFF	TGTGCTAGCAGCTTAAGCCAGAACACCGGGGAGCTGTTTTTT
TRBD1	TRBV7-9	TRBJ2-7	few	CASSLGGTGTYEQYF	TGTGCCAGCAGCTTAGGAGGGACAGGGACCTACGAGCAGTACTTC
-	TRBV6-6	TRBJ1-5	-	CASSSATGHNQPQHF	TGTGCCAGCAGTAGCGCGACAGGCCACAATCAGCCCCAGCATTTT
TRBD2	TRBV10-3	TRBJ2-2	-	CAISERRTSGGAGELFF	TGTGCCATCAGTGAGAGGAGGACTAGCGGGGGGGCCGGGGAGCTGTTTTTT
TRBD1	TRBV28	TRBJ2-7	-	CASKQGAGEQYF	TGTGCCAGCAAGCAGGGGGCCGGGGAGCAGTACTTC
-	TRBV9	TRBJ2-3	-	CASSASTGTTDTQYF	TGTGCCAGCAGCGCCTCAACCGGGACTACAGATACGCAGTATTTT
TRBD2	TRBV2	TRBJ2-2	-	CASRASGGLSGELFF	TGTGCCAGCAGGGCTAGCGGGGGGCTGTCCGGGGAGCTGTTTTTT
TRBD1	TRBV18	TRBJ1-5	-	CASSSDRGYSNQPQHF	TGTGCCAGCTCATCAGACAGGGGATATAGCAATCAGCCCCAGCATTTT
-	TRBV18	TRBJ1-2	once	CASSPKAGWEYGYTF	TGTGCCAGCTCACCAAAGGCAGGATGGGAGTATGGCTACACCTTC
TRBD1	TRBV7-2	TRBJ1-1	once	CASSLAGQMNTEAFF	TGTGCCAGCAGCTTAGCGGGACAGATGAACACTGAAGCTTTCTTT
TRBD1	TRBV7-9	TRBJ2-5	-	CASSIDRGVGETQYF	TGTGCCAGCAGTATCGACAGGGGGGTAGGGGAGACCCAGTACTTC
-	TRBV18	TRBJ1-6	-	CASLVGVDSPLHF	TGTGCCAGCCTCGTAGGGGTAGATTCACCCCTCCACTTT
-	TRBV10-1	TRBJ2-6	-	CASSRERRSQQSRANVLTF	TGCGCCAGCAGTAGGGAGAGAAGATCGCAACAAAGTCGGGCCAACGTCCTGACTTTC
-	TRBV6-5	TRBJ1-1	-	CASSYSRGTEAFF	TGTGCCAGCAGTTACTCGCGGGGCACTGAAGCTTTCTTT
-	TRBV6-1	TRBJ1-2	-	CASTLTENYGYTF	TGTGCCAGCACCCTTACAGAGAACTATGGCTACACCTTC
TRBD2	TRBV5-1	TRBJ2-5	-	CASSLRLAGGLKETQYF	TGCGCCAGCAGCCTCAGACTAGCGGGGGGGCTAAAAGAGACCCAGTACTTC
-	TRBV6-5	TRBJ2-6	-	CASSAYSGANVLTF	TGTGCCAGCAGTGCGTACTCTGGGGCCAACGTCCTGACTTTC
-	TRBV10-3	TRBJ2-3	-	CAISSVGDTDTQYF	TGTGCCATCAGTAGTGTAGGAGACACAGATACGCAGTATTTT
-	TRBV5-1	TRBJ2-5	-	CASSLDREETQYF	TGCGCCAGCAGCTTGGACAGGGAAGAGACCCAGTACTTC
-	TRBV28	TRBJ2-5	-	CASRFGEAQYF	TGTGCCAGCAGATTCGGGGAGGCCCAGTACTTC
-	TRBV5-1	TRBJ2-5	-	CASSFAGGETQYF	TGCGCCAGCAGCTTCGCCGGGGGAGAGACCCAGTACTTC
-	TRBV28	TRBJ1-6	-	CASSIHQGGNSPLHF	TGTGCCAGCAGTATCCACCAGGGTGGGAATTCACCCCTCCACTTT
-	TRBV9	TRBJ2-3	-	CASSVTGGRDTQYF	TGTGCCAGCAGCGTTACGGGGGGCAGAGATACGCAGTATTTT
-	TRBV6-1	TRBJ2-7	-	CASSEGGPYEQYF	TGTGCCAGCAGTGAGGGGGGGCCCTACGAGCAGTACTTC
TRBD2	TRBV5-1	TRBJ2-5	-	CASSLVHGGAVETQYF	TGCGCCAGCAGCTTGGTACACGGGGGGGCCGTGGAGACCCAGTACTTC
TRBD1	TRBV28	TRBJ2-3	-	CASRWQGGTDTQYF	TGTGCCAGCAGGTGGCAGGGGGGCACAGATACGCAGTATTTT
-	TRBV29-1	TRBJ2-5	-	CSVGSSRETQYF	TGCAGCGTTGGTTCTAGTCGGGAGACCCAGTACTTC
TRBD2	TRBV7-6	TRBJ2-2	-	CASSQLAGGHNTGELFF	TGTGCCAGCAGCCAACTAGCGGGGGGCCACAACACCGGGGAGCTGTTTTTT
-	TRBV5-1	TRBJ1-1	-	CASSYRENTEAFF	TGCGCCAGCAGCTACCGGGAGAACACTGAAGCTTTCTTT
TRBD1	TRBV15	TRBJ1-2	-	CATSRTGRDNYGYTF	TGTGCCACCAGCAGGACAGGGCGCGATAACTATGGCTACACCTTC
TRBD1	TRBV19	TRBJ1-2	-	CASSIGAGTAIYGYTF	TGTGCCAGTAGTATCGGTGCGGGGACAGCAATCTATGGCTACACCTTC
TRBD2	TRBV7-2	TRBJ2-1	-	CASSLKPGGGEQFF	TGTGCCAGCAGCTTAAAGCCTGGGGGGGGTGAGCAGTTCTTC
-	TRBV28	TRBJ1-2	-	CASSTANYGYTF	TGTGCCAGCAGTACAGCTAACTATGGCTACACCTTC
-	TRBV11-1	TRBJ2-1	once	CASSNTIQGNEQFF	TGTGCCAGCAGCAATACTATACAGGGCAATGAGCAGTTCTTC
TRBD1	TRBV7-9	TRBJ1-6	few	CASSTRDRVRNSPLHF	TGTGCCAGCAGCACCCGGGACAGGGTGCGAAATTCACCCCTCCACTTT
-	TRBV9	TRBJ2-3	-	CASSVEGTSDTQYF	TGTGCCAGCAGCGTAGAGGGGACATCAGATACGCAGTATTTT
-	TRBV2	TRBJ1-1	-	CATGNLQGATWAFF	TGTGCCACCGGGAACTTACAGGGCGCCACGTGGGCTTTCTTT
-	TRBV5-6	TRBJ1-2	-	CASSLATAANYGYTF	TGTGCCAGCAGCTTGGCGACAGCTGCTAACTATGGCTACACCTTC
-	TRBV2	TRBJ1-5	-	CASSPQGLGNQPQHF	TGTGCCAGCAGTCCTCAGGGTTTAGGCAATCAGCCCCAGCATTTT
-	TRBV5-5	TRBJ2-3	-	CASSLVSLGPDTQYF	TGTGCCAGCAGCTTGGTGTCTTTGGGCCCAGATACGCAGTATTTT
-	TRBV5-1	TRBJ1-1	-	CASSPTDRQRNTEAFF	TGCGCCAGCAGCCCAACAGACCGACAGAGGAACACTGAAGCTTTCTTT
-	TRBV11-2	TRBJ2-1	-	CASSPLDWVNEQFF	TGTGCCAGCAGCCCCCTAGATTGGGTCAATGAGCAGTTCTTC
TRBD2	TRBV4-2	TRBJ2-7	-	CASSRPLAGGAYEQYF	TGTGCCAGCAGCCGCCCTTTAGCGGGGGGTGCCTACGAGCAGTACTTC
-	TRBV5-1	TRBJ2-5	-	CASSLEWGLETQYF	TGCGCCAGCAGCTTGGAATGGGGACTGGAGACCCAGTACTTC